These 6 T cell receptor beta chains share one sample of origin, sequenced in a study of T cell responses to AZD1222 COVID-19 vaccine. Assay used: immunoSEQ multiplex PCR; TCRdb lists only in-frame clones, some missing. Of 130,000 to 150,000 clones detected, more than 90% appear once; the ten largest clones hold roughly 1.8%. The sample in question was peripheral blood, obtained on day 0 of AZD1222 vaccination. These receptors came from an adult in good health.

The V gene is TRBV29-1, the J gene TRBJ2-1, with TRBD2 matching 13 bases. The CDR3 totals 17 residues. V lost 5 bases, J lost 3 bases, and 10 bases stayed unmatched. Germline V gene data show CDR1 as SQVTM and CDR2 as ANQGSEA. The CDR3 DNA reads as TGCAGCGTTCCCGGGACTAGCGGGATACCATACTACAATGAGCAGTTCTTC. It specifies CSVPGTSGIPYYNEQFF.

This chain joins TRBV28 and TRBJ2-1, with D maybe TRBD2 (7 bases). Germline-derived CDR1 and CDR2 are MDHEN and SYDVKM. With 4 bases removed from V and 8 bases from J, the gap between germline ends came to 15 bases. This CDR3 has 14 residues. CDR3 sequence: CASSSPGEGDEQFF. DNA for the CDR3: TGTGCCAGCAGTTCCCCCGGGGAGGGGGATGAGCAGTTCTTC.

V gene TRBV9 combines with J gene TRBJ2-5; 9 nucleotides line up with TRBD2. The trim removed 3 bases at V and 4 bases at J, leaving 1 base unmatched. CDR1 SGDLS and CDR2 YYNGEE come from the germline V gene. The CDR3 is made up of 13 amino acids. CDR3 bases: TGTGCCAGCAGCGGTAGCGGGGGAGAGACCCAGTACTTC. Translated, it gives CASSGSGGETQYF.

V gene TRBV5-1 combines with J gene TRBJ2-7; 11 nucleotides align to TRBD2. This CDR3 region has 17 residues. V shed 0 bases and J 1 base; nucleotides not matched to a gene: 6. Germline assignment: CDR1 SGHRS and CDR2 YFSETQ. The CDR3 region is CASSLDTSGRGSYEQYF. In DNA form, the CDR3 reads TGCGCCAGCAGCTTGGATACTAGCGGGAGAGGGTCCTACGAGCAGTACTTC.

V gene TRBV10-1 combines with J gene TRBJ2-1; D not resolved. The CDR3 has 14 amino acids. The V and J ends lost 0 bases and 6 bases respectively, with 9 bases between them. Germline V gene data show CDR1 as WNHNN and CDR2 as SYGVQD (reference sequence). CDR3 region: CASSESVTGNEQFF. For the CDR3, the DNA is TGCGCCAGCAGTGAGTCGGTGACTGGCAATGAGCAGTTCTTC.

This chain connects TRBV15 to TRBJ1-1; 11 nucleotides match TRBD1. Germline V lookup: CDR1 LNHNV, CDR2 YYDKDF (reference sequence). The CDR3 is 15 amino acids. J gave up 2 bases and V 8 bases, and 7 bases lay outside the gene matches. CDR3 in DNA: TGTGCCACCCAGGACAGGGGGCAGGGAAACACTGAAGCTTTCTTT. Encoded protein: CATQDRGQGNTEAFF.